The TCR beta chain under discussion was sequenced for a study of cytomegalovirus exposure and HLA in healthy donors. Study at large: A subsequent analysis stated that the 95 to 150 validation repertoires were run on the same platform as the roughly 670 first-cohort repertoires.

The protocol was immunoSEQ multiplex PCR, while the TCRdb copy is restricted to in-frame clones and leaves out a portion. This sample has 95,000 to 150,000 clones, with roughly 94% found just once. The study's findings and limits: As was reported, the classifier diagnosed cytomegalovirus status with high specificity and sensitivity.

CDR3 length: 15 residues. Between the trimmed V and J ends, which lost 0 bases and 4 bases, there was a span of 11 bases. From germline, CDR1 is SGHRS and CDR2 YFSETQ. As concerns this clone: Its target is not known.

The sequence came from a woman under 30 in good health and CMV-seronegative. The V call is TRBV5-1, the J call TRBJ2-1; D is possibly TRBD2 (7 bases). Sample: PBMCs. The CDR3: CASSLEGGGYNEQFF. CDR3 nucleotides: TGCGCCAGCAGCTTGGAGGGAGGGGGTTACAATGAGCAGTTCTTC.